This entry is about one T cell receptor (beta chain). V shed 5 bases and J shed 5 bases, with 16 bases lying between them. CDR3 size: 15 residues. Per germline, CDR1 MNHEY and CDR2 SMNVEV (reference sequence). The data derive from a study of control samples from healthy donors and cancer patients. Produced via immunoSEQ multiplex PCR; TCRdb's table is partial and in-frame only. Of around 40,000 clones listed, roughly 90% were seen once; the top ten hold about a fifth. The sample was PBMCs. This TCR derives from a woman between 35 and 50 years old with head and neck cancer. The chain recombines TRBV27 with TRBJ2-1; perhaps TRBD2 as D (5 bases). Here the CDR3 DNA reads TGTGCCAGCAGTCCAACCGTCGACGGGAACAATGAGCAGTTCTTC. Amino acids: CASSPTVDGNNEQFF.